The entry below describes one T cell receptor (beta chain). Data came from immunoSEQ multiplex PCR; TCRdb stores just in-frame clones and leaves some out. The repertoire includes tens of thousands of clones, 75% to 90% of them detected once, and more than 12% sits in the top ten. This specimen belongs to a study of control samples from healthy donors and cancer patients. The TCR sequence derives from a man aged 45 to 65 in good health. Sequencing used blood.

CDR3 DNA: TGTGCCAGCAGTTACGGGCAGGGTTTAAGCAATCAGCCCCAGCATTTT. Its translation is CASSYGQGLSNQPQHF. The gene calls are TRBV6-2 or TRBV6-3 and TRBJ1-5, with D maybe TRBD1 (5 bases). The CDR3 is 16 amino acids. Trimming pared 2 bases from V and 1 base from J, leaving 12 bases between. Germline V gives CDR1 MNHEY, CDR2 SVGEGT.